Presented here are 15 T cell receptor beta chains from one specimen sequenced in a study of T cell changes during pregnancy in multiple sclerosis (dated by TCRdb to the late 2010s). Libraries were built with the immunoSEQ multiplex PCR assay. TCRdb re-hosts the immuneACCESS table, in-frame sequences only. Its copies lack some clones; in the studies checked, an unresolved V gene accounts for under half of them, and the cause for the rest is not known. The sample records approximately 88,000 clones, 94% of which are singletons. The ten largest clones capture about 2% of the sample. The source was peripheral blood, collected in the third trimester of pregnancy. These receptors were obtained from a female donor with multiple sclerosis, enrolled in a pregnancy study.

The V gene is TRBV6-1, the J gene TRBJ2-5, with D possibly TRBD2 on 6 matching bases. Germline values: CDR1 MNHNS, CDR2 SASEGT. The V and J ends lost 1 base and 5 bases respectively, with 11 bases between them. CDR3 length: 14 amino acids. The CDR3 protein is CASSEERGGETQYF. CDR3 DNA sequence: TGTGCCAGCAGTGAAGAGAGGGGAGGCGAGACCCAGTACTTC.

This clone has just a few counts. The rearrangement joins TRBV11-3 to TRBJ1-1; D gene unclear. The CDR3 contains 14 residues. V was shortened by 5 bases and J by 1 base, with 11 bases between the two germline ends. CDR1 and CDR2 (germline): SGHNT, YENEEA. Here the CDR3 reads CASSVGPWNTEAFF. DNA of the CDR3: TGTGCCAGCAGCGTTGGGCCATGGAACACTGAAGCTTTCTTT.

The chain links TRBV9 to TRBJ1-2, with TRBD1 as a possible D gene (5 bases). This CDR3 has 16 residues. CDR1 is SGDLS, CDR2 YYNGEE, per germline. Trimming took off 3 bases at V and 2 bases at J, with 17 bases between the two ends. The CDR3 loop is CASSETPGGGNYGYTF. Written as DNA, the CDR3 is TGTGCCAGCAGCGAGACCCCGGGCGGGGGAAACTATGGCTACACCTTC. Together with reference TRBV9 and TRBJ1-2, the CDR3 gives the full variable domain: DSGVTQTPKHLITATGQRVTLRCSPRSGDLSVYWYQQSLDQGLQFLIQYYNGEERAKGNILERFSAQQFPDLHSELNLSSLELGDSALYFCASSETPGGGNYGYTFGSGTRLTVV.

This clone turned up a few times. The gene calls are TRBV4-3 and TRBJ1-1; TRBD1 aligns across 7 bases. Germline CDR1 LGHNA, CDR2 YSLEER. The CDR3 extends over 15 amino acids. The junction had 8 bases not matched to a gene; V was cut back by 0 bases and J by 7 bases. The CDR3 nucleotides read TGCGCCAGCAGCCAAGATGCGGGACAGATGAATGAAGCTTTCTTT. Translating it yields CASSQDAGQMNEAFF.

This chain's CDR3 is CASSSSYRGSYEQYF. Here the CDR3 DNA reads TGTGCCAGCAGTTCCAGTTACAGGGGGTCCTACGAGCAGTACTTC. V usage is TRBV27 and J usage is TRBJ2-7, with 8 bases lining up with TRBD1. The CDR3 has 15 amino acids. V lost 4 bases and J lost 1; bases outside the gene matches: 6. Germline V gene sequence: CDR1 MNHEY, CDR2 SMNVEV (reference sequence).

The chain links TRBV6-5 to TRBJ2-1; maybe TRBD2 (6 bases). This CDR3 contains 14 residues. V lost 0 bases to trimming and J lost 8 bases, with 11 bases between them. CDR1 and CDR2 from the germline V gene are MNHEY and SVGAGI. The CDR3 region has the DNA TGTGCCAGCAGTTACTCCGGAGGGCCAGATGAGCAGTTCTTC. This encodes CASSYSGGPDEQFF.

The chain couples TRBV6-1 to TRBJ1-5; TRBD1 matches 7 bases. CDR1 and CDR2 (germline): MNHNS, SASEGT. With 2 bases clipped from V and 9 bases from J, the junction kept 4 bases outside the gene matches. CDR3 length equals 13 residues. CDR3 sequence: CASSERGTAPQHF. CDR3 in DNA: TGTGCCAGCAGTGAAAGGGGGACAGCGCCCCAGCATTTT.

CDR3 coding DNA: TGTGCCAGCAGCACAGGGGGACAGATAAACACCGGGGAGCTGTTTTTT. Its translation: CASSTGGQINTGELFF. The chain is built from TRBV9 and TRBJ2-2; 8 nucleotides align to TRBD1. Germline assignment: CDR1 SGDLS and CDR2 YYNGEE. This CDR3 is built from 16 residues. V shed 4 bases, J shed 2 bases, and the junction held 7 bases outside the gene matches.

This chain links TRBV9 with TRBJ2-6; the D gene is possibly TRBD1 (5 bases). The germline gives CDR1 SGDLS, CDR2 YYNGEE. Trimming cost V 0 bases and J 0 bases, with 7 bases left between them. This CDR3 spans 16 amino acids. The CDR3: CASSVGGSSGANVLTF. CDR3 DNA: TGTGCCAGCAGCGTAGGGGGCTCCTCTGGGGCCAACGTCCTGACTTTC.

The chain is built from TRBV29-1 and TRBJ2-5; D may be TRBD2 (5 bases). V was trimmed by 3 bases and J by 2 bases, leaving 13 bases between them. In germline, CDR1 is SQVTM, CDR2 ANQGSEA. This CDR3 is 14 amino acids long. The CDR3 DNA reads TGCAGCGTTGATGAGGGTGCCCTTCAAGAGACCCAGTACTTC. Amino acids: CSVDEGALQETQYF.

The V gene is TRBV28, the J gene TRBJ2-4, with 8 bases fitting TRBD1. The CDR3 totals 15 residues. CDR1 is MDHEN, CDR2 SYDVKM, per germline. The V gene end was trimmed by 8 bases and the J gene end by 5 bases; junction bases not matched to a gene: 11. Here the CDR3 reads CASGPGGRRENIQYF. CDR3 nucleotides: TGTGCCAGCGGGCCAGGGGGCCGTAGGGAAAACATTCAGTACTTC.

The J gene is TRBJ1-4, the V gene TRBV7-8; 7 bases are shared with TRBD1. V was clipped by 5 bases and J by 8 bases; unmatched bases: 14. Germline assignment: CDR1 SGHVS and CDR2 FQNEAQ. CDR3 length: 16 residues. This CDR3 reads CASSPEYRGLGEKLFF. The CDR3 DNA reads TGTGCCAGCAGCCCGGAATACAGGGGTCTCGGCGAAAAACTGTTTTTT.

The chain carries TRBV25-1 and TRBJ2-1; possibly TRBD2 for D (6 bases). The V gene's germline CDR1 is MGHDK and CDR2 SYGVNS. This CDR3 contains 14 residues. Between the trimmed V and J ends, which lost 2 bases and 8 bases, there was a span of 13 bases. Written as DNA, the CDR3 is TGTGCCAGCAGTGAAATGGCGGGACTCGATGAGCAGTTCTTC. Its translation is CASSEMAGLDEQFF.

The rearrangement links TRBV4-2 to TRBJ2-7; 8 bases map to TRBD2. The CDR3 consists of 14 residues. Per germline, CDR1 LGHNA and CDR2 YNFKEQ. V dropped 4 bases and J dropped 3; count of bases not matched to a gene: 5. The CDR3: CASSPAGAGYEQYF. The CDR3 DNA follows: TGTGCCAGCAGCCCAGCGGGAGCGGGCTACGAGCAGTACTTC.

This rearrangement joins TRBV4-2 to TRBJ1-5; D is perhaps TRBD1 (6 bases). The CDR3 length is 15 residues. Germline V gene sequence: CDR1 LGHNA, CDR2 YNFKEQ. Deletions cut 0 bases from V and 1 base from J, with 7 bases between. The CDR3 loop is CASSQEGASNQPQHF. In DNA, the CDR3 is TGTGCCAGCAGCCAAGAGGGGGCCAGCAATCAGCCCCAGCATTTT.